This TCR beta chain is from a study of regulatory T cells in long-lasting Graves disease. The CDR3 has 13 amino acids. With iRepertoire HTBI primers and Arm-PCR of CDR3 regions, TCR beta libraries were built. One entry per CDR3 protein results from TCRdb running MiXCR on the multiplex PCR reads. This table has over 500,000 distinct CDR3 sequences, roughly 15% appearing once. Time point denoted: newly diagnosed GD, antithyroid drugs for less than 3 months. Construction of the TCR library relied on RNA isolated from PBMCs. Points from the study as a whole: Persistent Graves' patients had lower TCR diversity than newly diagnosed ones.

This clonotype was seen ten or more times. Its antigen is currently unknown. The germline gene is not matched at one end of the junction; a read error may be the cause. These sequences were also reported in another study, on T cells in Graves' hyperthyroidism and ophthalmopathy.

The source material was peripheral blood mononuclear cells (PBMCs), sampled at new diagnosis, from a patient treated with antithyroid drugs. This rearrangement joins TRBV12-3 or TRBV12-4 to TRBJ2-7; tentative D call: TRBD2 (5 bases). The source is a woman aged 30 to 39 with Graves disease. The CDR3 DNA is TGTGCCAGCAGTCTAGCATTAAGTTACGAGCAGTACTTC. Its translation is CASSLALSYEQYF.